This T cell receptor beta chain comes out of a study of Ad26.COV2.S vaccination and SARS-CoV-2 variants. Study-level results: The placebo group had lower spike-specific TCR breadth than the vaccine recipients did. The TCR breadth and depth analyses may have understated or missed part of the total T cell responses. Reportedly, spike-specific CD8+ and CD4+ T cell responses achieved substantial breadth once vaccination had taken place.

Of note for this clone: Antigen specificity is unknown.

The assay was immunoSEQ multiplex PCR, and TCRdb's table has in-frame clones only and misses some. This sample has over 110,000 clones, with around 86% found just once. Sequencing was performed on peripheral blood, taken after recovery from COVID-19. This clonotype originated in a human donor who had recovered from COVID-19.

The CDR3 loop is CASSLPDRGDTEAFF. CDR3 nucleotides: TGTGCCAGCAGCTTACCGGACAGGGGGGACACTGAAGCTTTCTTT. The chain recombines TRBV7-6 with TRBJ1-1; TRBD1 agrees at 10 bases. Germline CDR1 SGHVS, CDR2 FNYEAQ. After removal of 2 bases from V and 3 bases from J, the junction contained 3 bases not matched to a gene. CDR3 length: 15 residues.